The rows below give T cell receptor beta chains drawn from one sample of a study of blood T cell repertoires in COVID-19. Measured with immunoSEQ multiplex PCR; TCRdb has only the in-frame clones, and not every one. Of a few hundred thousand clones in the sample, about nine tenths were seen once. The sample taken for sequencing was PBMCs or T cells enriched from blood (not recorded which). These receptors were obtained from a woman aged 18-30 years who had recovered from COVID-19. Each CDR3 is given with its conserved first and last residue. Each record gives: V gene, D gene, J gene, clone size, CDR3 protein, CDR3 DNA. The D gene is left open where the match is weak. Clone size is not always given. Where it is, it says once, few, many or a class for expanded clones.

V gene: TRBV18
D gene: TRBD1
J gene: TRBJ1-3
clone size: few
CDR3 protein: CASSDTPGTGRRNTIYF
CDR3 DNA: TGTGCCAGCTCAGACACACCCGGGACAGGGAGGCGAAACACCATATATTTT

V gene: TRBV6-5
D gene: .
J gene: TRBJ1-1
clone size: .
CDR3 protein: CASSQGMNTEAFF
CDR3 DNA: TGTGCCAGCAGCCAGGGGATGAACACTGAAGCTTTCTTT

V gene: TRBV7-3
D gene: .
J gene: TRBJ2-7
clone size: .
CDR3 protein: CASSLLPGYEQYF
CDR3 DNA: TGTGCCAGCAGCTTACTTCCGGGCTACGAGCAGTACTTC

V gene: TRBV11-2
D gene: .
J gene: TRBJ2-5
clone size: .
CDR3 protein: CASSPGAVETQYF
CDR3 DNA: TGTGCCAGCAGCCCCGGAGCAGTTGAGACCCAGTACTTC

V gene: TRBV14
D gene: TRBD1
J gene: TRBJ2-3
clone size: .
CDR3 protein: CASSTTGALPTDTQYF
CDR3 DNA: TGTGCCAGCAGCACGACAGGGGCCCTCCCGACAGATACGCAGTATTTT

V gene: TRBV27
D gene: TRBD1
J gene: TRBJ1-2
clone size: .
CDR3 protein: CASSLKPPRQGYGYTF
CDR3 DNA: TGTGCCAGCAGTTTGAAACCCCCGAGACAGGGTTATGGCTACACCTTC

V gene: TRBV5-8
D gene: .
J gene: TRBJ1-6
clone size: .
CDR3 protein: CASSLFLWAGGSPLHF
CDR3 DNA: TGTGCCAGCAGCTTGTTTCTATGGGCCGGAGGATCACCCCTCCACTTT

V gene: TRBV18
D gene: .
J gene: TRBJ2-1
clone size: .
CDR3 protein: CASSPGTYNEQFF
CDR3 DNA: TGTGCCAGCTCACCAGGGACTTACAATGAGCAGTTCTTC

V gene: TRBV10-3
D gene: TRBD1
J gene: TRBJ1-5
clone size: .
CDR3 protein: CAIRTGQGSNQPQHF
CDR3 DNA: TGTGCCATCAGGACAGGACAGGGGAGCAATCAGCCCCAGCATTTT

V gene: TRBV7-9
D gene: TRBD1
J gene: TRBJ1-1
clone size: .
CDR3 protein: CASSSAGQGNTEAFF
CDR3 DNA: TGTGCCAGCAGCTCCGCTGGACAGGGAAACACTGAAGCTTTCTTT

V gene: TRBV4-1
D gene: .
J gene: TRBJ1-2
clone size: .
CDR3 protein: CASSQQTANYGYTF
CDR3 DNA: TGCGCCAGCAGCCAGCAGACAGCTAACTATGGCTACACCTTC

V gene: TRBV28
D gene: TRBD1
J gene: TRBJ1-3
clone size: .
CDR3 protein: CASSFQGAFSSGNTIYF
CDR3 DNA: TGTGCCAGCAGTTTCCAGGGGGCCTTTAGCTCTGGAAACACCATATATTTT

V gene: TRBV5-1
D gene: TRBD1
J gene: TRBJ1-4
clone size: .
CDR3 protein: CASSLTTGEGEKLFF
CDR3 DNA: TGCGCCAGCAGCTTGACGACAGGGGAGGGTGAAAAACTGTTTTTT

V gene: TRBV24-1
D gene: TRBD1
J gene: TRBJ1-4
clone size: .
CDR3 protein: CATSDPYRTGREGNEKLFF
CDR3 DNA: TGTGCCACCAGTGATCCTTATCGGACAGGGCGGGAAGGTAATGAAAAACTGTTTTTT

V gene: TRBV5-1
D gene: .
J gene: TRBJ1-6
clone size: .
CDR3 protein: CASSIGDRTRTSPLHF
CDR3 DNA: TGCGCCAGCAGCATCGGAGACAGAACGCGGACTTCACCCCTCCACTTT

V gene: TRBV5-5
D gene: TRBD1
J gene: TRBJ1-2
clone size: .
CDR3 protein: CASSVDREKGYTF
CDR3 DNA: TGTGCCAGCAGCGTGGACAGGGAGAAGGGCTACACCTTC

V gene: TRBV9
D gene: TRBD1
J gene: TRBJ2-7
clone size: once
CDR3 protein: CASSSHRGHAYEQYF
CDR3 DNA: TGTGCCAGCAGCTCACACAGGGGCCACGCCTACGAGCAGTACTTC

V gene: TRBV29-1
D gene: TRBD2
J gene: TRBJ2-3
clone size: .
CDR3 protein: CSGSSGGTDTQYF
CDR3 DNA: TGCAGCGGGTCTAGCGGGGGAACAGATACGCAGTATTTT

V gene: TRBV28
D gene: .
J gene: TRBJ1-1
clone size: few
CDR3 protein: CASTGLDEAFF
CDR3 DNA: TGTGCCAGCACCGGACTCGATGAAGCTTTCTTT

V gene: TRBV19
D gene: .
J gene: TRBJ1-1
clone size: once
CDR3 protein: CASSPPFMGAVNTEAFF
CDR3 DNA: TGTGCCAGTAGTCCCCCGTTTATGGGGGCGGTGAACACTGAAGCTTTCTTT

V gene: TRBV5-1
D gene: TRBD1
J gene: TRBJ1-1
clone size: .
CDR3 protein: CASSLGTAPGTEAFF
CDR3 DNA: TGCGCCAGCAGCCTTGGGACAGCCCCAGGGACTGAAGCTTTCTTT

V gene: TRBV30
D gene: .
J gene: TRBJ1-3
clone size: .
CDR3 protein: CAWSVPADFGNTIYF
CDR3 DNA: TGTGCCTGGAGTGTTCCCGCAGACTTCGGAAACACCATATATTTT

V gene: TRBV12-5
D gene: TRBD1
J gene: TRBJ1-5
clone size: .
CDR3 protein: CASGPTGGCNQPQHF
CDR3 DNA: TGTGCTAGTGGGCCAACAGGGGGTTGCAATCAGCCCCAGCATTTT

V gene: TRBV28
D gene: TRBD1
J gene: TRBJ1-1
clone size: once
CDR3 protein: CASGQGNTEAFF
CDR3 DNA: TGTGCCAGCGGACAGGGCAACACTGAAGCTTTCTTT

V gene: TRBV28
D gene: TRBD1
J gene: TRBJ1-1
clone size: .
CDR3 protein: CASSSLTGGGTEAFF
CDR3 DNA: TGTGCCAGCAGTTCCCTAACAGGGGGTGGCACTGAAGCTTTCTTT

V gene: TRBV29-1
D gene: TRBD2
J gene: TRBJ2-1
clone size: .
CDR3 protein: CSVVLFLAGGFGNEQFF
CDR3 DNA: TGCAGCGTTGTATTGTTTCTAGCGGGAGGGTTCGGCAATGAGCAGTTCTTC

V gene: TRBV5-6
D gene: TRBD1
J gene: TRBJ2-7
clone size: .
CDR3 protein: CASSFIGRGRYEQYF
CDR3 DNA: TGTGCCAGCAGCTTTATTGGCAGGGGGCGATACGAGCAGTACTTC

V gene: TRBV2
D gene: .
J gene: TRBJ1-3
clone size: .
CDR3 protein: CASSPGHSGNTIYF
CDR3 DNA: TGTGCCAGCAGTCCGGGACACTCTGGAAACACCATATATTTT

V gene: TRBV3-1/TRBV3-2
D gene: TRBD2
J gene: TRBJ2-7
clone size: .
CDR3 protein: CASSHLGGYEQYF
CDR3 DNA: TGTGCCAGCAGCCATTTGGGAGGGTACGAGCAGTACTTC

V gene: TRBV11-2
D gene: TRBD1
J gene: TRBJ2-2
clone size: few
CDR3 protein: CASSSQGTNTGELFF
CDR3 DNA: TGTGCCAGCAGCTCACAGGGGACGAACACCGGGGAGCTGTTTTTT

V gene: TRBV6-6
D gene: .
J gene: TRBJ1-5
clone size: few
CDR3 protein: CASSRTDYSNQPQHF
CDR3 DNA: TGTGCCAGCAGTAGGACAGACTATAGCAATCAGCCCCAGCATTTT

V gene: TRBV28
D gene: .
J gene: TRBJ1-4
clone size: .
CDR3 protein: CASSLTTGSTNEKLFF
CDR3 DNA: TGTGCCAGCAGTTTAACCACAGGGTCGACTAATGAAAAACTGTTTTTT

V gene: TRBV18
D gene: TRBD1
J gene: TRBJ2-5
clone size: .
CDR3 protein: CASSPGQGGETQYF
CDR3 DNA: TGTGCCAGCTCACCCGGACAGGGTGGAGAGACCCAGTACTTC

V gene: TRBV28
D gene: .
J gene: TRBJ1-1
clone size: .
CDR3 protein: CASSLPQGVNTEAFF
CDR3 DNA: TGTGCCAGCAGTTTACCACAGGGTGTGAACACTGAAGCTTTCTTT

V gene: TRBV27
D gene: .
J gene: TRBJ1-2
clone size: .
CDR3 protein: CASRRTTTYGYTF
CDR3 DNA: TGTGCCAGCAGACGGACTACTACCTATGGCTACACCTTC

V gene: TRBV11-2
D gene: TRBD2
J gene: TRBJ2-7
clone size: .
CDR3 protein: CASSLGDGGDHYEQYF
CDR3 DNA: TGTGCCAGCAGCTTAGGGGATGGGGGGGACCACTACGAGCAGTACTTC

V gene: TRBV11-2
D gene: .
J gene: TRBJ2-1
clone size: .
CDR3 protein: CASSFGQLEAYEQFF
CDR3 DNA: TGTGCCAGCAGCTTCGGCCAGCTAGAGGCCTATGAGCAGTTCTTC